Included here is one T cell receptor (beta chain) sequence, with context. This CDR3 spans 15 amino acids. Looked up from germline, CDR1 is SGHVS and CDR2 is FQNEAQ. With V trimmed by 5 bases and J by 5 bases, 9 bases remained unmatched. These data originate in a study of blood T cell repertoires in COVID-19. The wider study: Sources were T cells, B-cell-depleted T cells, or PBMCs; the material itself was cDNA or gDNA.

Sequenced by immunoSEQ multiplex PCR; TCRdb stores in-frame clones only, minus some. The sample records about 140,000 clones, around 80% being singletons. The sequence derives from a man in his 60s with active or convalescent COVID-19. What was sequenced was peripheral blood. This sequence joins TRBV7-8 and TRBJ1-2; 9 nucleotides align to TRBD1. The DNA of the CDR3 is TGTGCCAGCAGCCGCCGGGACAGGGAAGGGTATGGCTACACCTTC. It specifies CASSRRDREGYGYTF.